The source of this TCR beta chain is a study of cytomegalovirus exposure and HLA in healthy donors. General study results and limits: In a later analysis, parvovirus B19, influenza, CMV and Epstein-Barr virus appeared linked to several top co-occurrence clusters. Many donors carried some public TCRs, although rarity characterized most TCR sequences. TCR beta sequences numbering 15,000 to 20,000 were associated with HLA alleles at 0.05 false discovery rate in a later analysis.

The germline V gene has CDR1 MNHEY and CDR2 SMNVEV (reference sequence). Trimming removed 0 bases from V and 3 bases from J; junction bases left unmatched: 2. There are 14 residues in the CDR3. Of note for this clone: Its antigen is as yet unknown.

PCR primers comprised 60 Vbeta and 13 Jbeta primers. The method was immunoSEQ multiplex PCR; TCRdb's version includes in-frame clones alone and lacks a portion of them. The repertoire holds 100,000 to 150,000 clones, with 77% as singletons. The sample consisted of PBMCs. This sequence originates from a male donor in good health and CMV-seropositive. The chain recombines TRBV27 with TRBJ2-7; 7 nucleotides align to TRBD1. The CDR3 DNA follows: TGTGCCAGCAGTTTATCGGGACAGATCTACGAGCAGTACTTC. Amino acids: CASSLSGQIYEQYF.